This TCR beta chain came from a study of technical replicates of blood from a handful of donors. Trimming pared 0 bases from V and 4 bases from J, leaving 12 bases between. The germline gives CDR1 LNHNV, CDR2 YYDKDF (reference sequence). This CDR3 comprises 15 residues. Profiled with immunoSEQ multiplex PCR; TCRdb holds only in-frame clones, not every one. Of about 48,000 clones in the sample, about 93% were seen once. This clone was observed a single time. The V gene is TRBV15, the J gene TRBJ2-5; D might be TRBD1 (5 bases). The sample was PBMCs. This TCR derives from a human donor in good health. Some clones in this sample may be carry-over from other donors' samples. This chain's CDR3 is CATSRDQGSLETQYF. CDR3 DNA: TGTGCCACCAGCAGAGATCAGGGCAGCCTAGAGACCCAGTACTTC.